The sequence of this T cell receptor beta chain was determined in a study of regulatory T cells in long-lasting Graves disease. The germline gives CDR1 SEHNR, CDR2 FQNEAQ (reference sequence). The CDR3 covers 17 residues. V shed 4 bases and J 9 bases; nucleotides not matched to a gene: 14. The study's findings and limits: Peripheral blood, not thyroid tissue, was the sole material studied.

The time point here: newly diagnosed GD, antithyroid drugs for less than 3 months. Construction of the TCR library relied on RNA isolated from PBMCs. This clonotype was seen repeatedly, ten times or more. The target antigen is unknown. TCR beta libraries were built with iRepertoire HTBI primers and Arm-PCR of CDR3 regions. As handled by the study authors: Detected in the samples were roughly 60 TRBV and 14 TRBJ segments. TCRdb passed the multiplex PCR reads through MiXCR, listing each CDR3 protein once. TCRdb assigned the V and J calls; the authors' analysis was not used. The table shows around 420,000 distinct CDR3 sequences, with 15% to 17% occurring only once.

The V and J genes are TRBV7-9 and TRBJ2-1; 11 bases align to TRBD1. The input for sequencing was peripheral blood mononuclear cells (PBMCs), taken at new diagnosis, from a patient treated with antithyroid drugs. This TCR was sampled from a female donor with Graves disease. This CDR3 is CASSSTPDRGLFGEQFF. DNA for the CDR3: TGTGCCAGCAGCTCGACCCCGGACAGGGGGCTGTTTGGTGAGCAGTTCTTC.